Listed below are T cell receptor beta chains from one sample, sequenced in a study of blood T cell repertoires in COVID-19. Repertoires were generated with immunoSEQ multiplex PCR, while TCRdb's copy carries only in-frame clones and drops some. This sample has approximately 300,000 clones, with 70% to 90% found just once. What was sequenced was peripheral blood. Receptors were obtained from a woman between 50 and 59 years old with active or convalescent COVID-19. Each CDR3 is given with its conserved first and last residue. The D gene is left open where the match is weak.

d_gene	len	v_gene	CDR3aa
TRBD1	13	TRBV24-1	CATAGQGGTEAFF
NA	14	TRBV7-9	CASSPSGSSAEQYF
TRBD1	15	TRBV10-3	CACRGTGLGHNEQFF
NA	14	TRBV28	CASSFAGLNTEAFF
TRBD2	15	TRBV27	CASSLAAGVAGEQFF
TRBD2	14	TRBV30	CAWSVRLAGVEQFF
NA	18	TRBV9	CASSVEGLPTLSYNEQFF
TRBD1	16	TRBV13	CASSLATGQGWETQYF
NA	23	TRBV21-1	CASPRLRGLYPNSTGFVCGTQYF
NA	13	TRBV7-8	CASSSRTLETQYF
TRBD1	15	TRBV28	CASSFFWDRNSPLHF
NA	15	TRBV18	CASSPSYGGTYEQYF
TRBD2	19	TRBV12-5	CASGPLQGLAGLIYNEQFF
TRBD1	15	TRBV30	CAWRGPGQANYGYTF
TRBD1	17	TRBV24-1	CATRELWTGRMNTEAFF
NA	16	TRBV18	CASSPVAPRGNTEAFF
TRBD1	14	TRBV28	CASSFQGGNTEAFF